These 12 T cell receptor beta chains share one sample of origin, sequenced in a study of cytomegalovirus exposure and HLA in healthy donors. PCR amplification relied on 60 Vbeta primers (plus 13 Jbeta primers). Sequencing used immunoSEQ multiplex PCR; TCRdb keeps in-frame clones, though not all of them. In the table there are some 190,000 clones, approximately 80% of which are singletons. Sequenced: PBMCs. These receptor sequences come from a female donor in good health and CMV-seronegative.

The chain combines TRBV7-2 with TRBJ2-5; D gene ambiguous. Trimming cost V 5 bases and J 5 bases, with 12 bases left between them. Germline V lookup: CDR1 SGHTA, CDR2 FQGNSA. The CDR3 length is 13 residues. The CDR3 sequence is CASSPPVRETQYF. In nucleotides, the CDR3 is TGTGCCAGCAGCCCTCCAGTGCGGGAGACCCAGTACTTC.

The rearrangement uses TRBV7-3 and TRBJ1-5; D gene uncertain. This CDR3 spans 12 amino acids. The V and J ends lost 2 bases and 9 bases respectively, with 8 bases between them. From germline, CDR1 is SGHTA and CDR2 FQGTGA. DNA of the CDR3: TGTGCCAGCAGCTTACGGGTTACGCCCCAGCATTTT. This gives the protein CASSLRVTPQHF.

The chain links TRBV6-1 to TRBJ1-2, with 9 bases lining up with TRBD1. V was clipped by 4 bases and J by 5 bases; unmatched bases: 5. Germline V gene sequence: CDR1 MNHNS, CDR2 SASEGT. CDR3 length equals 14 residues. For the CDR3, the DNA is TGTGCCAGCAGTGCCTGGGACAGGGCTTATGGCTACACCTTC. It specifies CASSAWDRAYGYTF.

This clone occurred a few times. The rearrangement links TRBV7-2 to TRBJ2-5; maybe TRBD2 (5 bases). The CDR3 totals 15 residues. The V gene's germline CDR1 is SGHTA and CDR2 FQGNSA. With 1 base removed from V and 1 base from J, the gap between germline ends came to 10 bases. The DNA for the CDR3 is TGTGCCAGCAGCTTAGAACTAGTCCCCCAAGAGACCCAGTACTTC. This gives the protein CASSLELVPQETQYF.

This clone was seen a handful of times. The rearrangement uses TRBV6-5 and TRBJ1-1, with D perhaps TRBD1 (5 bases). CDR1 is MNHEY, CDR2 SVGAGI, per germline. CDR3 length: 13 residues. The ends were cut back, 3 bases at V and 2 bases at J, with 7 bases in the middle. The CDR3 region is CASSYTGNTEAFF. The DNA for the CDR3 is TGTGCCAGCAGTTATACAGGAAACACTGAAGCTTTCTTT.

The chain links TRBV4-2 to TRBJ1-4; no clear D. The length of the CDR3 is 16 residues. V dropped 0 bases and J dropped 5 bases, with 13 bases sitting between them. Germline V gene data show CDR1 as LGHNA and CDR2 as YNFKEQ. CDR3 in amino acids: CASSQEWSIINEKLFF. The CDR3 DNA reads TGTGCCAGCAGCCAAGAATGGAGTATTATCAATGAAAAACTGTTTTTT.

This chain connects TRBV30 to TRBJ2-3; 8 bases align to TRBD2. V was pared by 5 bases and J by 7 bases, with 11 bases of the junction left unmatched. Germline lookup yields CDR1 GTSNPN and CDR2 SVGIG (reference sequence). The CDR3 spans 14 residues. CDR3 loop: CAWGRAGVWNTQYF. The CDR3 DNA follows: TGTGCCTGGGGGCGAGCGGGAGTATGGAATACGCAGTATTTT.

The chain links TRBV9 to TRBJ2-2; 8 nucleotides match TRBD1. V lost 0 bases, J lost 4 bases, and 8 bases stayed unmatched. The CDR3 runs 17 residues. Germline CDR1 and CDR2: SGDLS and YYNGEE. The CDR3 nucleotides are TGTGCCAGCAGCGTAGGCGCAGGGGGCCTCACCACCGGGGAGCTGTTTTTT. This encodes CASSVGAGGLTTGELFF.

As regards this clone: Its ends do not fully match the called genes, so a read error is possible. J is TRBJ2-5 and V is TRBV7-9, with TRBD2 as a possible D gene (6 bases). Looked up from germline, CDR1 is SEHNR and CDR2 is FQNEAQ (reference sequence). This CDR3 has 16 residues. The CDR3 coding sequence is TGTTCCAGCAGCTTATCCCTCGGAGGGTCGATGGAGACCCAGTACTTC. Translation: CSSSLSLGGSMETQYF.

This chain links TRBV18 with TRBJ1-4; D is perhaps TRBD1 (6 bases). This CDR3 has 16 residues. V was clipped by 3 bases and J by 0 bases, with 11 bases between them. From germline, CDR1 is KGHSH and CDR2 LQKENI. The CDR3 DNA reads TGTGCCAGCTCACCCAGGGACATCACAACTAATGAAAAACTGTTTTTT. This sequence encodes CASSPRDITTNEKLFF.

The gene calls are TRBV10-3 and TRBJ1-5; D is perhaps TRBD1 (5 bases). The CDR3 sequence is 17 residues long. The ends were cut back, 0 bases at V and 6 bases at J, with 18 bases in the middle. Germline V gene lookup returns CDR1 ENHRY and CDR2 SYGVKD. This CDR3 is CAISESQGPGDSQPQHF. The CDR3 DNA reads TGTGCCATCAGTGAGTCTCAGGGCCCCGGCGACTCTCAGCCCCAGCATTTT.

The chain combines TRBV7-2 with TRBJ2-3; 7 bases are shared with TRBD2. CDR3 length: 14 residues. After removal of 2 bases from V and 6 bases from J, the junction contained 5 bases not matched to a gene. Germline lookup yields CDR1 SGHTA and CDR2 FQGNSA. The CDR3 sequence: CASSLRREKDTQYF. In DNA form, the CDR3 reads TGTGCCAGCAGCTTACGGCGGGAGAAGGATACGCAGTATTTT.